The clone carrying this T cell receptor beta chain has more than one count but fewer than ten. What it binds is unknown. This may stem from a read error, because a much larger clone lies one nucleotide away. TCRdb ran MiXCR on the multiplex PCR reads and lists one entry per CDR3 protein. The table has fewer than 80,000 distinct CDR3 sequences, 40% to 45% seen once. This sample was taken from a study of breast tumors, draining lymph nodes, adjacent tissues. Findings of the study overall: Tumor repertoires ranked between lymph nodes and nontumor tissue in diversity, with V and J gene preferences. The lymph node origin of tumor T cells was framed as consistent with a hypothesis, not demonstrated.

This CDR3 has 14 residues. CDR1 is SGDLS and CDR2 is YYNGEE in the germline V gene. Input material: breast tumor tissue. The chain employs TRBV9 and TRBJ2-7; TRBD1 might be the D (7 bases). The receptor was derived from a female donor with breast cancer. Some clones in this sample may be carry-over from other donors' samples. CDR3 nucleotide sequence: TGTGCCAGCAGCCCGCGGGACAGAAACTACGAGCAGTCCTTC. As protein: CASSPRDRNYEQSF.